This TCR beta chain came from a study of T cells in Graves' hyperthyroidism and ophthalmopathy. The germline CDR1 and CDR2 sequences are SGHRS and YFSETQ. The V end was cut by 2 bases, the J end by 3 bases, with 8 bases between. The CDR3 covers 13 residues. Researchers took RNA transcripts and amplified the TCR beta CDR3 regions from them. TCR CDR3 regions were first amplified by RT-PCR with HTBI primers. TCRdb ran MiXCR on the multiplex PCR reads and lists one entry per CDR3 protein. Of about 700,000 distinct CDR3 sequences listed, 13% to 15% are singletons. Specimen: blood. The chain joins TRBV5-1 to TRBJ2-5, with D possibly being TRBD2 (5 bases). The sequence came from a woman aged 18-29 years with Graves' hyperthyroidism. The DNA for the CDR3 is TGCGCCAGCAGCTTACAAGCGGAAGAGACCCAGTACTTC. Encoded protein: CASSLQAEETQYF.